Listed below are T cell receptor beta chains from one sample, sequenced in a study of T-cell reconstitution after alpha-beta-depleted transplantation in children. TCRdb reprocessed the PCR reads via MiXCR and lists one record per CDR3 protein. This repertoire shows 640,000 or so distinct CDR3 sequences, over 15% found once; its top ten account for 0.85% to 1.3%. The sample here was PBMCs from the stem cell graft donor, taken from the stem cell graft. The receptors were gathered from a human donor who donated a stem cell graft to a child with acute myeloid leukemia. CDR3s include the opening cysteine and the closing phenylalanine or tryptophan. Each record gives: CDR3 length, V gene, J gene, D gene, CDR3 protein. The D gene is left open where the match is weak.

>15|TRBV4-1|TRBJ1-6|-
CASSQDSQGRSPLHF
>17|TRBV4-3|TRBJ2-2|-
CASSQARQGGNTGELFF
>11|TRBV18|TRBJ2-1|-
CASSTTGGAYF
>14|TRBV7-2|TRBJ1-4|-
CASSPDGGSEKLFF
>14|TRBV20-1|TRBJ1-1|-
CSAGDRRGNTEAFF
>12|TRBV5-1|TRBJ2-5|-
CASRQPQETQYF
>14|TRBV20-1|TRBJ2-7|TRBD2
CSARDVSGGYEQYF
>13|TRBV5-6|TRBJ1-1|TRBD1
CASTKTGGTEAFF
>13|TRBV12-3/TRBV12-4|TRBJ2-1|-
CASTWGGGDEQFF
>17|TRBV20-1|TRBJ2-7|-
CSARDAASGMESYEQYF
>15|TRBV10-2|TRBJ1-1|-
CASSKILTEQMGAFF
>15|TRBV7-2|TRBJ2-1|-
CASSFGTADYNEQFF
>12|TRBV11-1|TRBJ2-1|TRBD1
CASSADRGEQFF
>13|TRBV5-1|TRBJ1-2|-
CASSLEWEGGYTF
>15|TRBV12-3/TRBV12-4|TRBJ2-2|-
CASSLSPLLAGELFF
>14|TRBV24-1|TRBJ2-3|-
CATSPGGNGDTQYF
>14|TRBV5-5|TRBJ1-1|-
CASSLIGDDTEAFF
>15|TRBV4-2|TRBJ2-1|-
CASSQEGRGYNEQFF
>13|TRBV7-2|TRBJ1-2|-
CASSTQTLYGYTF
>16|TRBV5-1|TRBJ1-2|TRBD1
CASSLTGEEYNYGYTF
>16|TRBV19|TRBJ2-1|-
CASTNPLGGSYNEQFF
>15|TRBV7-9|TRBJ2-3|-
CASSPRQPSTDTQYF
>18|TRBV15|TRBJ2-3|TRBD2
CATSRAGGLTSFTDTQYF
>17|TRBV5-5|TRBJ1-1|TRBD1
CASSKGTGDLMNTEAFF
>16|TRBV11-1|TRBJ2-1|-
CASSPRRQSSYNEQFF
>16|TRBV7-9|TRBJ1-2|-
CASSSPTQDSNYGYTF
>17|TRBV15|TRBJ2-1|TRBD2
CATSRDRAGGSYNEQFF
>15|TRBV20-1|TRBJ2-5|TRBD2
CSAVVSGGEGETQYF
>15|TRBV27|TRBJ2-1|-
CASSPAGLPWGEQFF
>16|TRBV2|TRBJ2-5|TRBD2
CASSLTLAAGGETQYF
>13|TRBV12-3/TRBV12-4|TRBJ1-2|-
CASSLQANYGYTF
>12|TRBV20-1|TRBJ1-2|-
CSAGRGNYGYTF
>16|TRBV12-3/TRBV12-4|TRBJ2-5|-
CASSPFRYRDQETQYF
>15|TRBV20-1|TRBJ2-1|-
CSATLRAPSYNEQFF
>12|TRBV20-1|TRBJ1-5|-
CSAGGGFQPQHF
>14|TRBV27|TRBJ2-7|-
CASSFRDTFYEQYF
>16|TRBV24-1|TRBJ2-3|-
CATSVLSSGSTDTQYF
>11|TRBV7-2|TRBJ2-1|-
CASSVGGEQFF
>12|TRBV5-4|TRBJ2-2|TRBD1
CASSSQGRELFF
>16|TRBV10-2|TRBJ1-4|-
CASSDQEPTTNEKLFF
>15|TRBV5-6|TRBJ2-1|-
CASSPIDSFGDEQFF
>12|TRBV12-3/TRBV12-4|TRBJ1-1|-
CASSSRKPEAFF
>13|TRBV15|TRBJ1-5|-
CATSRSGRQPQHF
>15|TRBV4-3|TRBJ2-2|-
CASSQGEANTGELFF
>16|TRBV12-3/TRBV12-4|TRBJ2-1|-
CASSFYGDTNYNEQFF
>15|TRBV5-1|TRBJ1-2|-
CASAIQGLENYGYTF